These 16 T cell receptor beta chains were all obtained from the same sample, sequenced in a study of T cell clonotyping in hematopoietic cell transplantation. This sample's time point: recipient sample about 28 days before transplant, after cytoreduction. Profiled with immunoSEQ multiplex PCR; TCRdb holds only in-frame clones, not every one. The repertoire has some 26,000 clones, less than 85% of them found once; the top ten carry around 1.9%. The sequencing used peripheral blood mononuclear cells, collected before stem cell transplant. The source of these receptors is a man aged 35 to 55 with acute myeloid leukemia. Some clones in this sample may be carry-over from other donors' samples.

The CDR3 region is CASSLQGNTEAFF. The CDR3 nucleotides are TGCGCCAGCAGCCTCCAGGGGAACACTGAAGCTTTCTTT. V usage is TRBV5-1 and J usage is TRBJ1-1; TRBD1 is a possible D gene (5 bases). The germline V gene has CDR1 SGHRS and CDR2 YFSETQ. V shed 4 bases and J shed 1 base, with 8 bases lying between them. The CDR3 is 13 amino acids.

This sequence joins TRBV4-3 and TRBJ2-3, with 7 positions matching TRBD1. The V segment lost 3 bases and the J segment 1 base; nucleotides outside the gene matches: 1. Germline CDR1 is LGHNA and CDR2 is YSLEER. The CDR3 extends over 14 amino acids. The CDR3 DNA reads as TGCGCCAGCAGCCAGGGACAGCGCACAGATACGCAGTATTTT. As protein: CASSQGQRTDTQYF.

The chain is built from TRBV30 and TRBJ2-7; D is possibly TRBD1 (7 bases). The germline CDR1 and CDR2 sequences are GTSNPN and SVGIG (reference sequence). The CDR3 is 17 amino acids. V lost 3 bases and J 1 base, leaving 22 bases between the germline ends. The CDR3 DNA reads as TGTGCCTGGAGGAGGGCGGCAGGGGGGCTTTTTTCCTACGAGCAGTACTTC. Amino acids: CAWRRAAGGLFSYEQYF. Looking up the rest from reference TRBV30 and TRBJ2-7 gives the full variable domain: SQTIHQWPATLVQPVGSPLSLECTVEGTSNPNLYWYRQAAGRGLQLLFYSVGIGQISSEVPQNLSASRPQDRQFILSSKKLLLSDSGFYLCAWRRAAGGLFSYEQYFGPGTRLTVT.

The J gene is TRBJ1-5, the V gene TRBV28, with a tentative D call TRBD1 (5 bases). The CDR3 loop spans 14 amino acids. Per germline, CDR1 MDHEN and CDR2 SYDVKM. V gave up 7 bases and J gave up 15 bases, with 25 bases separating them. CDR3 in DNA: TGTGCCAGCAACCTTGGGGGGGGATACCTACCTCGGCATTTT. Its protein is CASNLGGGYLPRHF.

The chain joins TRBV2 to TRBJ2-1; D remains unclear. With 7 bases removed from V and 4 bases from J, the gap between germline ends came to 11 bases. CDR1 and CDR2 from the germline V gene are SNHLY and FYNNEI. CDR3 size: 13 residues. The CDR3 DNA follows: TGTGCCAGCAAGCCTCGGGTGTACAATGAGCAGTTCTTC. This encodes CASKPRVYNEQFF.

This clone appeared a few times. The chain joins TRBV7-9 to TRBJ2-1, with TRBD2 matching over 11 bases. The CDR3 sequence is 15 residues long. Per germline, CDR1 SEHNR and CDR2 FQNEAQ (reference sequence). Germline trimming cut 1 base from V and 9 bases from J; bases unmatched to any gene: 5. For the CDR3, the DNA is TGTGCCAGCAGCTTAGAACTAGCGGGAGTGGCTGAGCAGTTCTTC. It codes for CASSLELAGVAEQFF. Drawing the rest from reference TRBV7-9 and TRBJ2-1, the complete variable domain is DTGVSQNPRHKITKRGQNVTFRCDPISEHNRLYWYRQTLGQGPEFLTYFQNEAQLEKSRLLSDRFSAERPKGSFSTLEIQRTEQGDSAMYLCASSLELAGVAEQFFGPGTRLTVL.

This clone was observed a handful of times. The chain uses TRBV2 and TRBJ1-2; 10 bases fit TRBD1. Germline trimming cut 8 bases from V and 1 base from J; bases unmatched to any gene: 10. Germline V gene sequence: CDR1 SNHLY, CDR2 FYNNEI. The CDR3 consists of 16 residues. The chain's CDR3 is CASLKDRDRGNYGYTF. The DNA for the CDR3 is TGTGCCAGCCTGAAAGATCGGGACAGGGGTAACTATGGCTACACCTTC.

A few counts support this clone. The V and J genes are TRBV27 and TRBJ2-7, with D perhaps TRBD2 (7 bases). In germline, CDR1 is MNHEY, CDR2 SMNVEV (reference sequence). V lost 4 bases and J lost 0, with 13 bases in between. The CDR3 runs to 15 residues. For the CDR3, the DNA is TGTGCCAGCAGTTCCGCGGGGGCTGACTCCTACGAGCAGTACTTC. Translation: CASSSAGADSYEQYF.

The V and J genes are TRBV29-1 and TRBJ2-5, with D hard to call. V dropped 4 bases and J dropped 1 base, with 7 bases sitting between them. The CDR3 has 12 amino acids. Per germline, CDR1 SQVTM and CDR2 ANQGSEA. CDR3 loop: CSVASSQETQYF. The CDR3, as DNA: TGCAGCGTTGCATCCAGCCAAGAGACCCAGTACTTC.

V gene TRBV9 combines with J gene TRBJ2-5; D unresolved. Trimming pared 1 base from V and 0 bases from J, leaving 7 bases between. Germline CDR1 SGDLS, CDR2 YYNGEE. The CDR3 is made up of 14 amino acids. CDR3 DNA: TGTGCCAGCAGCGTAAGAGCATACCAAGAGACCCAGTACTTC. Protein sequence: CASSVRAYQETQYF.

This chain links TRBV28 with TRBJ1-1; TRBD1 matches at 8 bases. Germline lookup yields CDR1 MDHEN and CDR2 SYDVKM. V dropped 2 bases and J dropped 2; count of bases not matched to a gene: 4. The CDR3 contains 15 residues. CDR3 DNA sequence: TGTGCCAGCAGTTTACCACAGGGGGTCAACACTGAAGCTTTCTTT. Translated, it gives CASSLPQGVNTEAFF.

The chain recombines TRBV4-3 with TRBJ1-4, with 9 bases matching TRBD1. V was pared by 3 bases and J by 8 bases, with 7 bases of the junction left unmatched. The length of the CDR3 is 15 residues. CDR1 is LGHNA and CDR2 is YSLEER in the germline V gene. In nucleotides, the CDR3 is TGCGCCAGCAGCCATTCCGGGACAGGGAGAGAAAAACTGTTTTTT. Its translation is CASSHSGTGREKLFF.

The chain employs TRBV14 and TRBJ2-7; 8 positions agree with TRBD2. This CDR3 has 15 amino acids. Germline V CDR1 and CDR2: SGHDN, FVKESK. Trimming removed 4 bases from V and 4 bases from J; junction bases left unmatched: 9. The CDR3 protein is CASSLGRGVGYEQYF. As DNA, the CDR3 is TGTGCCAGCAGCCTCGGGAGGGGGGTCGGATACGAGCAGTACTTC.

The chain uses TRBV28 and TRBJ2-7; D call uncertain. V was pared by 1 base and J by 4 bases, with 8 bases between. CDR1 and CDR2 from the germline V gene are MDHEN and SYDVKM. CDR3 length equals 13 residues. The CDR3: CASSLLGSYEQYF. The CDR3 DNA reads TGTGCCAGCAGTTTATTGGGGTCTTACGAGCAGTACTTC.

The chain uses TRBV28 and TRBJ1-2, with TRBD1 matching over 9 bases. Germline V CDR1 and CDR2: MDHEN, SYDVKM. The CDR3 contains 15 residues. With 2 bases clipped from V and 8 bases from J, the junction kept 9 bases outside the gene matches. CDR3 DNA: TGTGCCAGCAGTTTACCCGCGGGACAGGGACAGGGCTACACCTTC. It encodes CASSLPAGQGQGYTF.

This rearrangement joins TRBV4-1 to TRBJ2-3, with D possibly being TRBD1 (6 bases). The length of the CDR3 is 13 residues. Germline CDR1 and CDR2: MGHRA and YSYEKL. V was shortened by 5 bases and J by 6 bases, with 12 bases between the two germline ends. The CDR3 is CASSATGMDTQYF. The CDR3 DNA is TGCGCCAGCAGCGCCACAGGGATGGATACGCAGTATTTT.